These 32 T cell receptor beta chains originate from one sample sequenced in a study of OX40 agonist ivuxolimab in advanced cancers. Measured with immunoSEQ multiplex PCR; TCRdb has only the in-frame clones, and not every one. The table includes roughly 61,000 clones, 85% to 90% detected once. Sample: CD4+ or CD8+ T cells sorted from blood, taken in a trial of the OX40 agonist ivuxolimab. Receptors were obtained from an adult with an advanced solid tumor such as melanoma, head and neck, liver or kidney cancer.

The chain joins TRBV15 to TRBJ1-2; D unclear. Looked up from germline, CDR1 is LNHNV and CDR2 is YYDKDF (reference sequence). The V and J ends lost 0 bases and 4 bases respectively, with 15 bases between them. This CDR3 has 16 amino acids. The CDR3 region has the DNA TGTGCCACCAGCAGAGATCATCCGATCCAAACCTATGGCTACACCTTC. Translation: CATSRDHPIQTYGYTF.

This clone was counted a single time. The chain links TRBV10-3 to TRBJ1-1; tentatively, D is TRBD1 (5 bases). Per germline, CDR1 ENHRY and CDR2 SYGVKD. The CDR3 contains 15 residues. Trimming took off 3 bases at V and 1 base at J, with 12 bases between the two ends. The CDR3: CAISEILGGNTEAFF. CDR3 DNA: TGTGCCATCAGTGAAATTCTCGGGGGGAACACTGAAGCTTTCTTT.

The chain links TRBV6-5 to TRBJ1-2; D might be TRBD1 (5 bases). With 6 bases removed from V and 6 bases from J, the gap between germline ends came to 20 bases. The CDR3 extends over 15 amino acids. Germline lookup yields CDR1 MNHEY and CDR2 SVGAGI. CDR3 loop: CASRVGPGSTDGYTF. The CDR3 DNA reads TGTGCCAGCAGAGTGGGTCCAGGGAGTACCGATGGCTACACCTTC.

About this clone itself: At one boundary the junction diverges from the germline segment, which might be a read error. The genes are TRBV7-7 and TRBJ2-5; D is tentatively TRBD1 or TRBD2 (5 bases each). Germline CDR1 is SSHAT and CDR2 is FNYEAQ (reference sequence). CDR3 length: 14 residues. In nucleotides, the CDR3 is TGTGCTAGCAGCTTAGGGACGTACCAAGAGACCCAGTACTTC. Translated: CASSLGTYQETQYF.

The chain is built from TRBV5-6 and TRBJ2-4; a possible D gene is TRBD1 (5 bases). The germline V gene encodes CDR1 SGHDT and CDR2 YYEEEE. The V and J ends lost 2 bases and 0 bases respectively, with 9 bases between them. CDR3 size: 15 residues. CDR3 protein: CASSLQELAKNIQYF. The DNA for the CDR3 is TGTGCCAGCAGCTTACAGGAATTAGCCAAAAACATTCAGTACTTC.

The gene calls are TRBV19 and TRBJ1-5, with D tentatively TRBD1 (5 bases). Germline CDR1 and CDR2: LNHDA and SQIVND (reference sequence). V dropped 5 bases and J dropped 9 bases, with 14 bases sitting between them. There are 13 residues in the CDR3. CDR3 sequence: CASSEGQGLPQHF. For the CDR3, the DNA is TGTGCCAGTAGTGAGGGGCAGGGTTTGCCCCAGCATTTT.

J is TRBJ2-6 and V is TRBV29-1; perhaps TRBD1 as D (6 bases). Germline CDR1 reads SQVTM; CDR2 reads ANQGSEA. Trimming cost V 4 bases and J 0 bases, with 10 bases left between them. This CDR3 is 15 amino acids long. The CDR3 here is CSVGTASSGANVLTF. CDR3 bases: TGCAGCGTTGGGACAGCTAGCTCTGGGGCCAACGTCCTGACTTTC.

The chain carries TRBV25-1 and TRBJ2-3, with D possibly being TRBD1 or TRBD2 (5 bases each). The germline V gene encodes CDR1 MGHDK and CDR2 SYGVNS. V was trimmed by 0 bases and J by 0 bases, leaving 10 bases between them. The CDR3 has 16 residues. CDR3 amino acids: CASSEYWGSSTDTQYF. The CDR3 bases are TGTGCCAGCAGTGAATACTGGGGGTCGAGCACAGATACGCAGTATTTT.

This sequence joins TRBV7-2 and TRBJ2-7; no clear D gene. The germline V gene has CDR1 SGHTA and CDR2 FQGNSA. CDR3 size: 14 residues. The V gene lost 5 bases and the J gene lost 3 bases, with 14 bases spanning the gap. CDR3 protein: CASSPQHPFYEQYF. The CDR3 DNA sequence: TGTGCCAGCAGCCCACAGCACCCTTTCTACGAGCAGTACTTC.

This chain joins TRBV7-3 and TRBJ2-5; no reliable D call. The germline CDR1 and CDR2 sequences are SGHTA and FQGTGA. The V end was cut by 5 bases, the J end by 5 bases, with 15 bases between. This CDR3 has 14 residues. CDR3 sequence (DNA): TGTGCCAGCAGCCGCGGAGCGCCTGGGGAGACCCAGTACTTC. This encodes CASSRGAPGETQYF.

The chain uses TRBV18 and TRBJ2-3, with TRBD2 matching 13 bases. The CDR3 consists of 16 residues. Losses at the gene ends were 6 bases for V and 3 bases for J; bases not matched to a gene: 6. CDR1 and CDR2 from the germline V gene are KGHSH and LQKENI. As DNA, the CDR3 is TGTGCCAGCTCTCTAGGACTAGCGGGAGCAACAGATACGCAGTATTTT. Translating gives CASSLGLAGATDTQYF.

This clone was detected only once. The genes are TRBV30 and TRBJ1-1; D is uncertain. This CDR3 region has 16 residues. The V gene's germline CDR1 is GTSNPN and CDR2 SVGIG (reference sequence). The V end was cut by 4 bases, the J end by 1 base, with 19 bases between. The CDR3 DNA reads as TGTGCCTGGACCCGTCCTAGCCCCTCAAAGAACACTGAAGCTTTCTTT. Translation gives CAWTRPSPSKNTEAFF. The variable domain in full, completed from reference TRBV30 and TRBJ1-1, reads SQTIHQWPATLVQPVGSPLSLECTVEGTSNPNLYWYRQAAGRGLQLLFYSVGIGQISSEVPQNLSASRPQDRQFILSSKKLLLSDSGFYLCAWTRPSPSKNTEAFFGQGTRLTVV.

This chain joins TRBV6-6 and TRBJ1-2; D uncertain. V lost 6 bases to trimming and J lost 5 bases, with 13 bases between them. Germline V gene data show CDR1 as MNHNY and CDR2 as SVGAGI (reference sequence). The CDR3 covers 13 residues. The CDR3 sequence: CASSPSVIYGYTF. The CDR3, as DNA: TGTGCCAGCAGCCCCTCGGTGATTTATGGCTACACCTTC.

This clone was seen a single time. The chain is built from TRBV27 and TRBJ2-7; 14 bases are a match to TRBD2. CDR1 is MNHEY, CDR2 SMNVEV, per germline (reference sequence). The CDR3 has 14 residues. V was pared by 6 bases and J by 5 bases, with 3 bases of the junction left unmatched. CDR3 amino acids: CASRGLAGAHEQYF. As DNA, the CDR3 is TGTGCCAGCAGGGGACTAGCGGGAGCGCACGAGCAGTACTTC.

This clone is a singleton in its sample. V is TRBV28 and J is TRBJ1-1, with D unresolved. The CDR3 extends over 14 amino acids. Trimming removed 7 bases from V and 0 bases from J, with 12 bases in between. From germline, CDR1 is MDHEN and CDR2 SYDVKM. CDR3 in amino acids: CASITSGLNTEAFF. CDR3 in DNA: TGTGCCAGCATCACCTCCGGTTTGAACACTGAAGCTTTCTTT. The entire variable domain, with the rest obtained from reference TRBV28 and TRBJ1-1, is as follows: DVKVTQSSRYLVKRTGEKVFLECVQDMDHENMFWYRQDPGLGLRLIYFSYDVKMKEKGDIPEGYSVSREKKERFSLILESASTNQTSMYLCASITSGLNTEAFFGQGTRLTVV.

This rearrangement joins TRBV27 to TRBJ1-2; D gene uncertain. V was shortened by 7 bases and J by 6 bases, with 15 bases between the two germline ends. The CDR3 contains 13 residues. Germline values: CDR1 MNHEY, CDR2 SMNVEV (reference sequence). The CDR3 sequence: CASTARTSDGYTF. CDR3 nucleotide sequence: TGTGCCAGCACCGCCCGTACCTCTGATGGCTACACCTTC.

This chain joins TRBV5-1 and TRBJ2-5; 9 nucleotides line up with TRBD1. The CDR3 contains 16 residues. V was pared by 0 bases and J by 2 bases, with 5 bases of the junction left unmatched. Germline loops: CDR1 SGHRS, CDR2 YFSETQ. The CDR3 DNA sequence: TGCGCCAGCAGCTTGGAGGGGACAGGGACTCAAGAGACCCAGTACTTC. Its translation is CASSLEGTGTQETQYF.

The chain is built from TRBV25-1 and TRBJ2-1, with 9 bases that match TRBD2. The CDR3 has 16 residues. Germline V gives CDR1 MGHDK, CDR2 SYGVNS. Trimming at V came to 3 bases and at J to 1 base, leaving 4 bases not matched to a gene. The CDR3 is CASSDPSGESYNEQFF. In DNA, the CDR3 is TGTGCCAGCAGTGATCCTAGCGGGGAATCCTACAATGAGCAGTTCTTC.

The rearrangement uses TRBV10-1 and TRBJ1-5, with D unclear. Germline V CDR1 and CDR2: WNHNN, SYGVQD (reference sequence). V was pared by 0 bases and J by 7 bases, with 4 bases between. The CDR3 is 12 residues long. CDR3 DNA sequence: TGCGCCAGCAGTGAGTCCGCGCAGCCCCAGCATTTT. Its protein product is CASSESAQPQHF.

The rearrangement joins TRBV30 to TRBJ1-5, with D possibly TRBD1 on 5 matching bases. Trimming shortened V by 8 bases and J by 6 bases, and 11 bases separated the two germline ends. CDR3 size: 11 residues. The germline V gene encodes CDR1 GTSNPN and CDR2 SVGIG (reference sequence). The CDR3 DNA reads TGTGCCCCGGAGGGGCTTCAGCCCCAGCATTTT. Translated, it gives CAPEGLQPQHF.

V and J are TRBV28 and TRBJ2-5, with D possibly TRBD2 on 6 matching bases. Germline CDR1 MDHEN, CDR2 SYDVKM. This CDR3 spans 11 amino acids. V lost 8 bases, J lost 5 bases, and 9 bases lay in between. The CDR3: CASAGWETQYF. The CDR3 bases are TGTGCCAGCGCGGGGTGGGAGACCCAGTACTTC.

CDR3 in DNA: TGTGCCAGCTCGGGACAGGGAAACACCGGGGAGCTGTTTTTT. It specifies CASSGQGNTGELFF. The chain employs TRBV18 and TRBJ2-2; 9 nucleotides line up with TRBD1. Germline V lookup: CDR1 KGHSH, CDR2 LQKENI. V lost 6 bases, J lost 2 bases, and 1 base stayed unmatched. This CDR3 has 14 residues.

V is TRBV11-2 and J is TRBJ1-2; tentative D call: TRBD1 (6 bases). V lost 5 bases and J lost 8, with 15 bases in between. The CDR3 spans 13 residues. Germline loops: CDR1 SGHAT, CDR2 FQNNGV. This chain's CDR3 is CASSPGAGEGYTF. In DNA, the CDR3 is TGTGCCAGCAGCCCGGGGGCGGGGGAGGGCTACACCTTC.

V and J are TRBV6-6 and TRBJ1-3; D is undetermined. CDR3 length equals 14 residues. With 6 bases removed from V and 0 bases from J, the gap between germline ends came to 9 bases. Germline V gene sequence: CDR1 MNHNY, CDR2 SVGAGI (reference sequence). CDR3 in DNA: TGTGCCAGCAGGGACGTCAACTCTGGAAACACCATATATTTT. The encoded protein is CASRDVNSGNTIYF.

Details on this clone: This CDR3 is also generated by other DNA sequences in the sample. This rearrangement joins TRBV5-1 to TRBJ2-4; 11 bases are a match to TRBD2. Germline V gene sequence: CDR1 SGHRS, CDR2 YFSETQ. CDR3 length equals 15 residues. With V trimmed by 3 bases and J by 3 bases, 2 bases remained unmatched. CDR3 nucleotide sequence: TGCGCCAGCAGCTCCACTAGCGGGGGCAAAAACATTCAGTACTTC. Its protein product is CASSSTSGGKNIQYF.

This rearrangement joins TRBV5-4 to TRBJ2-2, with D possibly matching TRBD1 (6 bases). V lost 1 base to trimming and J lost 4 bases, with 14 bases between them. The CDR3 sequence is 16 residues long. Germline CDR1 SGHNT, CDR2 YYREEE (reference sequence). The CDR3 reads CASSLRAGAGTGELFF. CDR3 nucleotide sequence: TGTGCCAGCAGCTTGCGGGCAGGGGCGGGCACCGGGGAGCTGTTTTTT.

The genes are TRBV7-3 and TRBJ2-1; the match to TRBD2 covers 14 bases. The germline V gene encodes CDR1 SGHTA and CDR2 FQGTGA. V shed 5 bases and J 6 bases; nucleotides not matched to a gene: 6. The CDR3 extends over 16 amino acids. The chain's CDR3 is CASSETGLAGVNEQFF. The CDR3 region has the DNA TGTGCCAGCAGCGAAACGGGACTAGCGGGAGTCAATGAGCAGTTCTTC.

CDR3 coding DNA: TGTGCCATCAGTGAGTCCGGGCAGTATAACGGGGCCCAGTACTTC. Its protein product is CAISESGQYNGAQYF. This chain connects TRBV10-3 to TRBJ2-5; D perhaps matches TRBD2 (5 bases). The V gene lost 0 bases and the J gene lost 9 bases, with 17 bases spanning the gap. Germline CDR1 ENHRY, CDR2 SYGVKD. This CDR3 spans 15 amino acids.

This clone was recorded once. The chain links TRBV6-1 to TRBJ1-2; TRBD1 agrees at 9 bases. Trimming cost V 3 bases and J 4 bases; bases outside gene matches: 9. The CDR3 sequence is 16 residues long. Per germline, CDR1 MNHNS and CDR2 SASEGT. CDR3 protein: CASSEGQGLGTYGYTF. CDR3 bases: TGTGCCAGCAGTGAGGGACAGGGATTGGGGACCTATGGCTACACCTTC.

This chain links TRBV5-3 with TRBJ1-2; 7 bases map to TRBD1. TRBV5-3 is reported as an ORF; its role is uncertain. The V segment lost 10 bases and the J segment 1 base; nucleotides outside the gene matches: 7. This CDR3 comprises 13 residues. The CDR3 DNA reads as TGTGCCGTATACAGGGGACTTAACTATGGCTACACCTTC. Translating it yields CAVYRGLNYGYTF.

The V call is TRBV5-1, the J call TRBJ2-5; tentatively, D is TRBD1 (8 bases). The DNA matches TRBJ2-7 better at its end, which makes the J call doubtful. The CDR3 runs 15 residues. Germline loops: CDR1 SGHRS, CDR2 YFSETQ. DNA for the CDR3: TGCGCCAGCAGCTTAGCGGGACAGGCCCCCTACGAGCAGTACTTC. It encodes CASSLAGQAPYEQYF.

The CDR3 protein is CASSQDRVAYEQYF. DNA for the CDR3: TGCGCCAGCAGCCAGGACAGGGTGGCCTACGAGCAGTACTTC. The rearrangement uses TRBV5-1 and TRBJ2-7; 8 bases map to TRBD1. V was pared by 4 bases and J by 2 bases, with 5 bases of the junction left unmatched. CDR1 is SGHRS and CDR2 is YFSETQ in the germline V gene. CDR3 length equals 14 residues. Drawing the rest from reference TRBV5-1 and TRBJ2-7, the complete variable domain is KAGVTQTPRYLIKTRGQQVTLSCSPISGHRSVSWYQQTPGQGLQFLFEYFSETQRNKGNFPGRFSGRQFSNSRSEMNVSTLELGDSALYLCASSQDRVAYEQYFGPGTRLTVT.